The following is a T cell receptor beta chain sequence with its context. Its cognate antigen is unknown. The CDR3 is made up of 15 amino acids. Germline CDR1 reads LGHDT; CDR2 reads YNNKEL (reference sequence). The V gene end was trimmed by 1 base and the J gene end by 2 bases; junction bases not matched to a gene: 2. Time point specified: sample taken at primary tumor resection. The data stem from a study of spatial heterogeneity in lung cancer. The overall study: In tumor regions, TCR transcript counts tracked strongly with a T cell module score from matched bulk RNA-seq. In raw reads, more than eight appearances on average were recorded for each unique TCR and UMI combination.

Each TCR cDNA molecule bore a unique molecular identifier. TCRdb called the 5' RACE reads again in MiXCR, with one record for every CDR3 protein. The table lists about 23,000 distinct CDR3 sequences, around 6% of them singletons. General study results and limits: Counts of expanded intratumoral alpha and beta TCRs tracked tumor mutation counts.

The specimen was lung tumor tissue, collected at surgery. This TCR derives from a male donor with early-stage non-small cell lung cancer. The chain recombines TRBV3-1 with TRBJ2-7; 10 bases are shared with TRBD1. The CDR3 DNA sequence: TGTGCCAGCAGCCAAGTCGGACAGGGGGCCTACGAGCAGTACTTC. It specifies CASSQVGQGAYEQYF.